This TCR beta chain stems from a study of T cell changes during pregnancy in multiple sclerosis. Data came from immunoSEQ multiplex PCR; TCRdb stores just in-frame clones and leaves some out. The table has around 88,000 clones, 90% to 95% seen once. The table lists this clone with a count of one. J lost 3 bases, V lost 0 bases, and 6 bases had no gene match. The length of the CDR3 is 17 residues. Germline CDR1 reads SGHAT; CDR2 reads FQNNGV. The starting material was peripheral blood, obtained in the first trimester of pregnancy. This chain connects TRBV11-2 to TRBJ2-2; 8 bases map to TRBD2. This sequence originates from a female donor with multiple sclerosis, enrolled in a pregnancy study. The CDR3 DNA reads as TGTGCCAGCAGCTTAGATCGGGAGGGCCGGTACACCGGGGAGCTGTTTTTT. Protein: CASSLDREGRYTGELFF.